Below, 18 T cell receptor beta chains from the same sample are listed, as sequenced in a study of blood T cell repertoires in COVID-19. Only in-frame clones appear in the TCRdb table, and some are missing; sequencing was by immunoSEQ multiplex PCR. Here the sample spans under 200,000 clones, 80% being singletons. The sample comprised PBMCs or T cells enriched from blood (not recorded which). The receptors were sampled from a woman in her sixties who had recovered from COVID-19.

The CDR3 region has the DNA TGTGCCAGCAGTAGCCGGGACAGCCACGAGCAGTACTTC. Translating it yields CASSSRDSHEQYF. The gene calls are TRBV6-6 and TRBJ2-7; 7 nucleotides match TRBD1. Germline lookup yields CDR1 MNHNY and CDR2 SVGAGI (reference sequence). The CDR3 sequence is 13 residues long. With V trimmed by 5 bases and J by 5 bases, 6 bases remained unmatched.

The genes are TRBV2 and TRBJ2-5, with TRBD2 matching 11 bases. CDR3 length: 15 residues. Germline V gene data show CDR1 as SNHLY and CDR2 as FYNNEI. Losses at the gene ends were 2 bases for V and 5 bases for J; bases not matched to a gene: 4. This CDR3 is CASSEIAGGLETQYF. CDR3 in DNA: TGTGCCAGCAGTGAAATAGCGGGGGGGCTCGAGACCCAGTACTTC.

The chain couples TRBV15 to TRBJ2-7; 8 bases match TRBD1. Germline CDR1 LNHNV, CDR2 YYDKDF (reference sequence). The length of the CDR3 is 16 residues. The V gene end was trimmed by 1 base and the J gene end by 3 bases; junction bases not matched to a gene: 8. The CDR3 region is CATSRGRDRSYYEQYF. In nucleotides, the CDR3 is TGTGCCACCAGCAGAGGCAGGGACAGGTCCTACTACGAGCAGTACTTC.

This clone has more than one count but fewer than ten. The J gene is TRBJ1-2, the V gene TRBV6-5, with D tentatively TRBD1 (6 bases). Germline V CDR1 and CDR2: MNHEY, SVGAGI. The CDR3 extends over 13 amino acids. V was cut by 6 bases and J by 7 bases, with 15 bases left in between. DNA for the CDR3: TGTGCCAGCAGCCCGAATGGGGGGGCTGGCTACACCTTC. Its translation is CASSPNGGAGYTF.

The chain combines TRBV21-1 with TRBJ2-7; no check of the table's D call, TRBD1, against the DNA was made. TRBV21-1 is a recognized pseudogene. The length of the CDR3 is 18 residues. The CDR3 DNA reads as TGTGCCAGCAGCAAAGCAGGGACAGGGGTCCCGAGCTCCTACGAGCAGTACTTC. Translating it yields CASSKAGTGVPSSYEQYF.

The chain carries TRBV7-3 and TRBJ2-7, with D possibly TRBD2 on 6 matching bases. Trimming took 1 base from V and 4 from J, leaving 8 bases between them. The CDR3 runs 13 residues. Germline assignment: CDR1 SGHTA and CDR2 FQGTGA. The CDR3 DNA reads TGTGCCAGCAGCTTAAGGGGGGAGTACGAGCAGTACTTC. Translated: CASSLRGEYEQYF.

J is TRBJ2-3 and V is TRBV24-1; 7 nucleotides line up with TRBD1. V lost 9 bases, J lost 5 bases, and 4 bases stayed unmatched. CDR1 is KGHDR, CDR2 SFDVKD, per germline. The CDR3 totals 12 residues. CDR3 sequence (DNA): TGTGCCACCGGGGACAGACAAGATACGCAGTATTTT. Protein: CATGDRQDTQYF.

V usage is TRBV2 and J usage is TRBJ2-3; D ambiguous. Per germline, CDR1 SNHLY and CDR2 FYNNEI. Trimming removed 5 bases from V and 2 bases from J, with 8 bases in between. The CDR3 length is 13 residues. The DNA for the CDR3 is TGTGCCAGCAGTTTTCAGGTCACAGATACGCAGTATTTT. This sequence encodes CASSFQVTDTQYF.

The rearrangement links TRBV11-3 to TRBJ2-2, with D tentatively TRBD1 (5 bases). The CDR3 is 14 residues long. Germline lookup yields CDR1 SGHNT and CDR2 YENEEA. V gave up 0 bases and J gave up 3 bases, with 5 bases separating them. DNA for the CDR3: TGTGCCAGCAGCTTAGACAGGGACACCGGGGAGCTGTTTTTT. Amino acid sequence: CASSLDRDTGELFF. Based on the CDR3 plus reference TRBV11-3 and TRBJ2-2, the full variable domain is EAGVVQSPRYKIIEKKQPVAFWCNPISGHNTLYWYLQNLGQGPELLIRYENEEAVDDSQLPKDRFSAERLKGVDSTLKIQPAELGDSAVYLCASSLDRDTGELFFGEGSRLTVL.

The rearrangement joins TRBV3-1 (or the pseudogene TRBV3-2) to TRBJ2-5; 9 bases match TRBD2. Germline V gene data show CDR1 as LGHDT and CDR2 as YNNKEL (reference sequence). CDR3 length equals 15 residues. J gave up 4 bases and V 4 bases, and 7 bases lay outside the gene matches. The CDR3 bases are TGTGCCAGCAGCCCCTCTAGCGGGGCAGCAGAGACCCAGTACTTC. Translation: CASSPSSGAAETQYF.

The rearrangement uses TRBV3-1 (or the pseudogene TRBV3-2) and TRBJ2-7; a weak D match, TRBD1 (5 bases). The germline V gene has CDR1 LGHDT and CDR2 YNNKEL (reference sequence). V lost 2 bases and J 0 bases, leaving 14 bases between the germline ends. The CDR3 spans 16 residues. In DNA form, the CDR3 reads TGTGCCAGCAGCCAACCCCCTGAAAGGGGCTCCTACGAGCAGTACTTC. Its protein product is CASSQPPERGSYEQYF.

The rearrangement uses TRBV30 and TRBJ1-2; the match to TRBD1 covers 8 bases. J was trimmed by 6 bases and V by 2 bases; bases with no gene match: 5. The CDR3 contains 13 residues. In germline, CDR1 is GTSNPN, CDR2 SVGIG (reference sequence). In nucleotides, the CDR3 is TGTGCCTGGAGTTATGACAGGGGCCATGGCTACACCTTC. Translating gives CAWSYDRGHGYTF.

This chain connects TRBV2 to TRBJ1-1, with D uncertain. Trimming shortened V by 5 bases and J by 1 base, and 8 bases separated the two germline ends. Per the germline V gene, CDR1 is SNHLY and CDR2 is FYNNEI. The CDR3 loop spans 13 amino acids. The CDR3 loop reads CASSPRSNTEAFF. CDR3 coding DNA: TGTGCCAGCAGTCCCAGGTCGAACACTGAAGCTTTCTTT.

This clone appeared a single time. The chain carries TRBV27 and TRBJ1-5; 12 bases match TRBD1. The CDR3 covers 16 residues. CDR1 is MNHEY, CDR2 SMNVEV, per germline (reference sequence). V was pared by 7 bases and J by 3 bases, with 7 bases of the junction left unmatched. For the CDR3, the DNA is TGTGCCAGCAAGCCTGGGACAGGGGGCTCCAATCAGCCCCAGCATTTT. Its translation is CASKPGTGGSNQPQHF.

The CDR3, as DNA: TGTGCCAGCAGCGGGACAGGGGCGAGGGAAAAACTGTTTTTT. Translation: CASSGTGAREKLFF. The V call is TRBV9, the J call TRBJ1-4; 9 bases line up with TRBD1. Unmatched junction bases numbered 5, after V lost 3 bases and J lost 8 bases. Germline-derived CDR1 and CDR2 are SGDLS and YYNGEE. This CDR3 has 14 residues.

The CDR3, as DNA: TGTGCCAGCAGCCCCGATAGGGGCTACGAGCAGTACTTC. Protein sequence: CASSPDRGYEQYF. The chain joins TRBV5-5 to TRBJ2-7, with a tentative D call TRBD1 (5 bases). V was shortened by 4 bases and J by 3 bases, with 11 bases between the two germline ends. Germline-derived CDR1 and CDR2 are SGHKS and YYEKEE (reference sequence). The CDR3 has 13 amino acids.

This chain uses TRBV6-5 with TRBJ1-2, with D perhaps TRBD1 (6 bases). Looked up from germline, CDR1 is MNHEY and CDR2 is SVGAGI. The CDR3 totals 15 residues. The germline V and J ends were trimmed by 4 bases and 0 bases, with 12 bases remaining between them. The DNA for the CDR3 is TGTGCCAGCAGTTCCCCCAGGGGAACTAACTATGGCTACACCTTC. It yields the protein CASSSPRGTNYGYTF.

The V call is TRBV7-3, the J call TRBJ2-3; 8 positions match TRBD2. V shed 2 bases and J 1 base; nucleotides not matched to a gene: 2. Germline assignment: CDR1 SGHTA and CDR2 FQGTGA. The CDR3 totals 15 residues. The CDR3 bases are TGTGCCAGCAGCTTAGCAGCGGGGGGCACAGATACGCAGTATTTT. This gives the protein CASSLAAGGTDTQYF.